These 17 T cell receptor beta chains came from one sample sequenced in a study of cytomegalovirus exposure and HLA in healthy donors (dated by TCRdb to the late 2010s). Receptor amplification or capture employed the immunoSEQ multiplex PCR assay. For the multiplex PCR, a mixture combining 60 forward primers for TCR Vbeta segments and 13 reverse primers for TCR Jbeta segments was used. In TCRdb, the immuneACCESS table is reduced to in-frame sequences with V and J assigned. These tables do not hold every clone; where another copy was compared, an unresolved V gene accounts for under half, and the others remain unexplained. The sample contains roughly 90,000 clones, about 87% of them found a single time. 2.3% of the sample belongs to the ten largest clones. The sample was PBMCs. These receptors were obtained from a man younger than 30 in good health and CMV-seronegative.

The rearrangement links TRBV29-1 to TRBJ2-1, with D perhaps TRBD2 (6 bases). Deletions cut 5 bases from V and 7 bases from J, with 15 bases between. Per the germline V gene, CDR1 is SQVTM and CDR2 is ANQGSEA. The CDR3 runs to 13 residues. The CDR3 here is CSVLRLGTNEQFF. The CDR3 region has the DNA TGCAGCGTTCTGAGACTAGGTACGAATGAGCAGTTCTTC.

This sequence joins TRBV5-4 and TRBJ1-4; D gene unclear. Looked up from germline, CDR1 is SGHNT and CDR2 is YYREEE (reference sequence). The CDR3 covers 15 residues. V lost 0 bases and J 3 bases, leaving 9 bases between the germline ends. The CDR3 DNA reads TGTGCCAGCAGCTTGGTCCCCCGGGCTAATGAAAAACTGTTTTTT. Residues: CASSLVPRANEKLFF.

This clone was seen more than once but under ten times. The chain has TRBV6-5 and TRBJ1-5, with 7 nucleotides matching TRBD1. The CDR3 sequence is 15 residues long. V dropped 6 bases and J dropped 1; count of bases not matched to a gene: 6. Germline V gene data show CDR1 as MNHEY and CDR2 as SVGAGI. CDR3 DNA sequence: TGTGCCAGCAGAAAAGGGACAGACAGCAATCAGCCCCAGCATTTT. Translation gives CASRKGTDSNQPQHF.

V gene TRBV6-1 combines with J gene TRBJ2-7; D might be TRBD2 (5 bases). The germline CDR1 and CDR2 sequences are MNHNS and SASEGT. This CDR3 comprises 13 residues. V shed 3 bases and J shed 5 bases, with 11 bases lying between them. CDR3 protein: CASSEVAFNEQYF. The CDR3 DNA is TGTGCCAGCAGTGAGGTAGCGTTCAACGAGCAGTACTTC.

The V and J genes are TRBV6-6 and TRBJ1-1; TRBD1 agrees at 7 bases. This CDR3 is 15 amino acids long. Germline V CDR1 and CDR2: MNHNY, SVGAGI (reference sequence). J lost 7 bases, V lost 8 bases, and 16 bases had no gene match. CDR3 in DNA: TGTGCCAGCTCAGACAGGGCCGGCTACGCGATTGAAGCTTTCTTT. Amino acid sequence: CASSDRAGYAIEAFF.

The chain couples TRBV2 to TRBJ1-5; 8 bases are shared with TRBD1. Germline CDR1 reads SNHLY; CDR2 reads FYNNEI. Trimming at V came to 3 bases and at J to 5 bases, leaving 6 bases not matched to a gene. The CDR3 spans 15 residues. CDR3 residues: CASSDGQGLDQPQHF. The CDR3 DNA sequence: TGTGCCAGCAGTGACGGACAGGGCCTTGATCAGCCCCAGCATTTT. Supplemented by reference TRBV2 and TRBJ1-5, the full variable domain reads EPEVTQTPSHQVTQMGQEVILRCVPISNHLYFYWYRQILGQKVEFLVSFYNNEISEKSEIFDDQFSVERPDGSNFTLKIRSTKLEDSAMYFCASSDGQGLDQPQHFGDGTRLSIL.

This chain joins TRBV30 and TRBJ2-7; D possibly corresponds to TRBD1 (6 bases). The length of the CDR3 is 17 residues. Looked up from germline, CDR1 is GTSNPN and CDR2 is SVGIG (reference sequence). Trimming took 2 bases from V and 0 from J, leaving 20 bases between them. CDR3 nucleotide sequence: TGTGCCTGGAGTCGGGGTTCAGGACAGACGCCCTCCTACGAGCAGTACTTC. Its translation: CAWSRGSGQTPSYEQYF.

This clone was detected once. The genes are TRBV15 and TRBJ2-7, with a tentative D call TRBD1 (5 bases). V dropped 0 bases and J dropped 0 bases, with 12 bases sitting between them. The CDR3 is 16 residues long. Germline V gives CDR1 LNHNV, CDR2 YYDKDF (reference sequence). CDR3: CATSRDLVGDSYEQYF. The CDR3 region has the DNA TGTGCCACCAGCAGAGATTTGGTAGGGGACTCCTACGAGCAGTACTTC.

This clone was observed a few times. The rearrangement joins TRBV19 to TRBJ2-1; D not certain. There are 13 residues in the CDR3. Germline V gene lookup returns CDR1 LNHDA and CDR2 SQIVND (reference sequence). The V gene lost 0 bases and the J gene lost 10 bases, with 10 bases spanning the gap. CDR3 protein: CASSIDSAREQFF. The CDR3 DNA reads as TGTGCCAGTAGTATAGATTCGGCTAGGGAGCAGTTCTTC.

This CDR3 is CASSALPGAGELFF. CDR3 coding DNA: TGCGCCAGCAGCGCACTCCCGGGGGCCGGGGAGCTGTTTTTT. The chain employs TRBV5-1 and TRBJ2-2; a possible D gene is TRBD2 (6 bases). This CDR3 contains 14 residues. From germline, CDR1 is SGHRS and CDR2 YFSETQ. Trimming pared 4 bases from V and 6 bases from J, leaving 13 bases between.

The sample holds a few counts of this clone. The rearrangement joins TRBV9 to TRBJ1-2; the match to TRBD1 covers 7 bases. The CDR3 totals 13 residues. J gave up 7 bases and V 3 bases, and 6 bases lay outside the gene matches. Germline CDR1 reads SGDLS; CDR2 reads YYNGEE. The DNA for the CDR3 is TGTGCCAGCAGCGCGAGGGGGCGAATTGGCTACACCTTC. Its translation: CASSARGRIGYTF.

In its sample, this clone was seen once. The chain has TRBV6-6 and TRBJ2-7, with a tentative D call TRBD1 (5 bases). This CDR3 spans 13 amino acids. CDR1 and CDR2 from the germline V gene are MNHNY and SVGAGI (reference sequence). Trimming pared 4 bases from V and 4 bases from J, leaving 11 bases between. The CDR3 loop reads CASSSGHLYEQYF. CDR3 nucleotide sequence: TGTGCCAGCAGTTCAGGACACCTATACGAGCAGTACTTC.

The V gene is TRBV11-2, the J gene TRBJ2-3; 9 positions match TRBD1. The CDR3 has 16 residues. In germline, CDR1 is SGHAT, CDR2 FQNNGV. V shed 5 bases and J 3 bases; nucleotides not matched to a gene: 9. The CDR3 here is CASSLPGTGLTDTQYF. In nucleotides, the CDR3 is TGTGCCAGCAGCCTCCCCGGGACAGGGCTGACAGATACGCAGTATTTT.

The rearrangement uses TRBV11-2 and TRBJ2-2; D gene uncertain. Trimming removed 2 bases from V and 6 bases from J, with 13 bases in between. The germline V gene has CDR1 SGHAT and CDR2 FQNNGV. This CDR3 comprises 15 residues. CDR3 amino acids: CASSLSLNFAGELFF. CDR3 coding DNA: TGTGCCAGCAGCTTAAGCTTGAACTTCGCCGGGGAGCTGTTTTTT. Supplemented by reference TRBV11-2 and TRBJ2-2, the full variable domain reads EAGVAQSPRYKIIEKRQSVAFWCNPISGHATLYWYQQILGQGPKLLIQFQNNGVVDDSQLPKDRFSAERLKGVDSTLKIQPAKLEDSAVYLCASSLSLNFAGELFFGEGSRLTVL.

V usage is TRBV5-1 and J usage is TRBJ1-1, with D tentatively TRBD1 (5 bases). The CDR3 runs 15 residues. The V end was cut by 7 bases, the J end by 2 bases, with 18 bases between. Looked up from germline, CDR1 is SGHRS and CDR2 is YFSETQ. CDR3 nucleotides: TGCGCCAGCTCCCGCCAGATGACAGATAACACTGAAGCTTTCTTT. Protein product: CASSRQMTDNTEAFF.

The chain is built from TRBV5-1 and TRBJ1-2; TRBD1 matches 8 bases. The V segment lost 4 bases and the J segment 7 bases; nucleotides outside the gene matches: 18. Per germline, CDR1 SGHRS and CDR2 YFSETQ. There are 17 residues in the CDR3. The CDR3 region is CASSTRTGTGLYLGYTF. In DNA, the CDR3 is TGCGCCAGCAGCACCAGAACCGGGACAGGCCTGTATCTTGGCTACACCTTC.

The chain has TRBV5-5 and TRBJ2-2; TRBD1 is a possible D gene (5 bases). The V gene lost 1 base and the J gene lost 2 bases, with 9 bases spanning the gap. Germline V gene data show CDR1 as SGHKS and CDR2 as YYEKEE (reference sequence). The length of the CDR3 is 15 residues. The CDR3 is CASSLSRANTGELFF. The CDR3 DNA sequence: TGTGCCAGCAGCTTGTCCAGGGCAAACACCGGGGAGCTGTTTTTT.